These T cell receptor beta chains were read from a single sample in a study of blood T cell repertoires in COVID-19. Data came from immunoSEQ multiplex PCR; TCRdb stores just in-frame clones and leaves some out. The table includes 80,000 to 100,000 clones, approximately 86% detected once. The sample was peripheral blood. Source of these receptors: a woman aged 80 or over with acute or convalescent COVID-19. Each CDR3 is given with its conserved first and last residue.

v_call	j_call	cdr3_aa
TRBV3-1/TRBV3-2	TRBJ1-2	CASSQVSPAGNYGYTF
TRBV6-6	TRBJ1-1	CASSQGRGLNTEAFF
TRBV7-3	TRBJ1-2	CASSLTGGAYGYTF
TRBV6-2/TRBV6-3	TRBJ1-6	CASSREFSPLHF
TRBV19	TRBJ1-1	CASSKGQPNTEAFF
TRBV19	TRBJ1-2	CASSARQGIYGYTF
TRBV9	TRBJ1-2	CASSEPGTGESYGYTF
TRBV27	TRBJ2-1	CASSSPGQGIYEQFF
TRBV5-4	TRBJ1-4	CASSLGRVGEKLFF
TRBV4-2	TRBJ2-7	CASSQGLTDTLPYEQYF
TRBV6-1	TRBJ2-5	CASGGQGAPRPSQETQYF
TRBV6-5	TRBJ1-4	CASSKGGAGNEKLFF
TRBV30	TRBJ1-6	CAYYILGGAGSPLHF
TRBV18	TRBJ2-7	CASSPSREDEQYF
TRBV21-1	TRBJ2-5	CASTLGHPQETQYF
TRBV7-8	TRBJ2-7	CASSRRDSPISYEQYF
TRBV6-4	TRBJ2-3	CASKLAGGPMTDTQYF
TRBV7-9	TRBJ1-4	CASTPFWGDEKLFF
TRBV28	TRBJ2-2	CASSPLQGANGELFF
TRBV3-1/TRBV3-2	TRBJ2-5	CASSARRSGGARETQYF
TRBV20-1	TRBJ2-5	CSAMTVETQYF
TRBV2	TRBJ2-5	CASTGGPWETQYF
TRBV10-3	TRBJ2-3	CAISESVPHTDTQYF
TRBV5-1	TRBJ1-4	CASSLRTGQDEKLFF
TRBV5-4	TRBJ2-3	CASSLGLGQGTQYF
TRBV11-3	TRBJ1-1	CASSLAFSGGTEAFF
TRBV3-1/TRBV3-2	TRBJ1-2	CASSPMQNYGYTF
TRBV2	TRBJ2-7	CASLRDRGYEQYF
TRBV5-4	TRBJ2-2	CASSPTRSAGANTGELFF
TRBV18	TRBJ2-3	CASSPWGAGADTQYF